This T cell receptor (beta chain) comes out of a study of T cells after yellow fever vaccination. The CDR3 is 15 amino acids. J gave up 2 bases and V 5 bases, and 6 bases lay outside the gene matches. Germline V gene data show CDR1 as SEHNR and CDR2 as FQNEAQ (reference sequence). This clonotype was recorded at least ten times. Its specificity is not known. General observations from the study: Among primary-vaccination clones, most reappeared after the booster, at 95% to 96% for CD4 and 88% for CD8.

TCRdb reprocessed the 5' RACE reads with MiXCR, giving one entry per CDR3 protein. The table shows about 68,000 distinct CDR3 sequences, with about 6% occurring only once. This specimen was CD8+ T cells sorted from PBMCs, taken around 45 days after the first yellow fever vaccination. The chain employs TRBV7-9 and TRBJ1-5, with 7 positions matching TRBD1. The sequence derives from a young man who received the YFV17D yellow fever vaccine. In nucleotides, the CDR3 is TGTGCCAGCAGCCGAGACAGGGTGGGCAATCAGCCCCAGCATTTT. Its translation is CASSRDRVGNQPQHF. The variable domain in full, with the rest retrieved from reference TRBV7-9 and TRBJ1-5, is DTGVSQNPRHKITKRGQNVTFRCDPISEHNRLYWYRQTLGQGPEFLTYFQNEAQLEKSRLLSDRFSAERPKGSFSTLEIQRTEQGDSAMYLCASSRDRVGNQPQHFGDGTRLSIL.